This TCR beta chain was retrieved from a study of blood T cells in healthy people across ages. The study's findings and limits: Older age went with lower TCR beta diversity per million T cells, in a roughly linear way.

Per germline, CDR1 MDHEN and CDR2 SYDVKM. The CDR3 has 15 amino acids. Trimming left V 7 bases short and J 2 bases short, with 17 bases between. A remark on this clonotype: Its target is not known.

Primers used in a second PCR of about 6 to 12 cycles were a sample-barcoded 5' primer and a J-beta primer mix. TCRdb analysed the 5' RACE reads with MiXCR anew, one entry per CDR3 protein. The sample shows approximately 960,000 distinct CDR3 sequences, 25% to 35% of them seen only once. These data were also filed under a second study, of T cells of mothers and their children. As reported in that work: Reads obtained per mother exceeded 9 million TCR beta CDR3 reads, with approximately 3 million obtained per child. Related mother and child pairs showed slightly greater overlap (not significant) than unrelated pairs did.

Sequencing was carried out using blood. V is TRBV28 and J is TRBJ2-5, with D unclear. The clonotype comes from a woman between 40 and 50 years old in good health. The CDR3 DNA reads TGTGCCAGCATCATTTCTTTAGGACGGCAAGAGACCCAGTACTTC. It yields the protein CASIISLGRQETQYF.